This T cell receptor (beta chain) was retrieved from a study of OX40 agonist ivuxolimab in advanced cancers. Measured with immunoSEQ multiplex PCR; TCRdb has only the in-frame clones, and not every one. The sample contains around 27,000 clones, more than 65% of which appear only once. The material sequenced was CD4+ or CD8+ T cells sorted from blood, taken in a trial of the OX40 agonist ivuxolimab. This clonotype was obtained from an adult with an advanced solid tumor such as melanoma, head and neck, liver or kidney cancer.

CDR3 loop: CASSQVWYGYTF. The CDR3 DNA is TGTGCCAGCAGCCAAGTCTGGTATGGCTACACCTTC. The J gene is TRBJ1-2, the V gene TRBV14, with unresolved D. The germline V and J ends were trimmed by 1 base and 5 bases, with 5 bases remaining between them. The CDR3 spans 12 residues. From germline, CDR1 is SGHDN and CDR2 FVKESK.